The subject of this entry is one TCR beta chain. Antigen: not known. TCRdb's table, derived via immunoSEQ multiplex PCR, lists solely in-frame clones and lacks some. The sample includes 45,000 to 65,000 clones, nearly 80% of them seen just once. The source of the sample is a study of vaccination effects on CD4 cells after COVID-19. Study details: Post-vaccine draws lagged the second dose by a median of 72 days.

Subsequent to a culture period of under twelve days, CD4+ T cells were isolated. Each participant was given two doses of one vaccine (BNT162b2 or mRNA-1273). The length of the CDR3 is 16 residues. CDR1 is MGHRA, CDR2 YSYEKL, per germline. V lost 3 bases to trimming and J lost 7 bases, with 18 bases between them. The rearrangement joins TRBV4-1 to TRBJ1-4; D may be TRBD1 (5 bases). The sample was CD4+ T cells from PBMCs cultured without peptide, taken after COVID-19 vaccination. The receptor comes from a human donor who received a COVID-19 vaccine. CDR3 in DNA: TGCGCCAGCAGCCAGTACAGGCGCCTCGAGATTGAAAAACTGTTTTTT. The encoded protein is CASSQYRRLEIEKLFF.